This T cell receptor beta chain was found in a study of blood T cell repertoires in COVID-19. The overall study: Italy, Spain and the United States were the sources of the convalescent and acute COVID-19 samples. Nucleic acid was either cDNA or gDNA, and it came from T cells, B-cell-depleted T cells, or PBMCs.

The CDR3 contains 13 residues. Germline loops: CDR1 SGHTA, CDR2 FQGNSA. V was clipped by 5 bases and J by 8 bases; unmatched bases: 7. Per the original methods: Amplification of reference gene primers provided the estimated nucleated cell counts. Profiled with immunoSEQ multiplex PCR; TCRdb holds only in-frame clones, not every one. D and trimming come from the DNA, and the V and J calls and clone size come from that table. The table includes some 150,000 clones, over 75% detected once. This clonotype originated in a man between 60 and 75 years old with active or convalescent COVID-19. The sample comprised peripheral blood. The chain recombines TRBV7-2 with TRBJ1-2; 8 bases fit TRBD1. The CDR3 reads CASSPRTGNGYTF. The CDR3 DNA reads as TGTGCCAGCAGCCCTCGGACAGGGAACGGCTACACCTTC.